The sequence of this T cell receptor (beta chain) was determined in a study of blood T cell repertoires in COVID-19. Overall study context: Material from acute and convalescent COVID-19 was sourced from the United States, Italy and Spain. Sample material is recorded as cDNA or gDNA derived from T cells, B-cell-depleted T cells, or PBMCs.

Losses at the gene ends were 1 base for V and 7 bases for J; bases not matched to a gene: 8. CDR3 length: 16 amino acids. Per germline, CDR1 SGHRS and CDR2 YFSETQ. Authors' analysis steps: Researchers report that nucleated cell counts were estimated from reference gene primer amplification. Clones were read by immunoSEQ multiplex PCR, and TCRdb kept only the in-frame ones, dropping some. The D gene and trimming were derived from the DNA, and the V and J assignments and clone size from that table. The repertoire includes 100,000 to 150,000 clones, about 72% of them detected once, and 1.5% to 2% sits in the top ten.

The sample taken for sequencing was peripheral blood. The sequence was collected from a woman in her seventies with acute or convalescent COVID-19. This chain joins TRBV5-1 and TRBJ2-1; 10 positions agree with TRBD2. CDR3 protein: CASSLLASGSKNEQFF. The CDR3 bases are TGCGCCAGCAGCTTGTTGGCTAGCGGGAGTAAAAATGAGCAGTTCTTC.